The rows below give T cell receptor beta chains drawn from one sample of a study of cytomegalovirus exposure and HLA in healthy donors. Sequencing used immunoSEQ multiplex PCR; TCRdb keeps in-frame clones, though not all of them. The sample holds roughly 250,000 clones, about 90% seen once. The source material was PBMCs. These receptors came from a woman in her twenties or thirties in good health and CMV-seropositive. The CDR3 runs from the conserved cysteine through the conserved F or W. The D gene is left open where the match is weak. Some rows mark clone size as missing; the rest say once, few, many or name a class of expanded clone.

>NA|NA|TRBV27|TRBJ1-2
TGTGCCAGCAGTTTATCAGGGGATGGCTACACCTTC
CASSLSGDGYTF
>NA|NA|TRBV5-1|TRBJ2-3
TGCGCCAGCAGCTTGGGGACAGCCTTACAAGATACGCAGTATTTT
CASSLGTALQDTQYF
>NA|NA|TRBV27|TRBJ2-7
TGTGCCAGCAGTTTATCTAACGGAGCCTCCTACGAGCAGTACTTC
CASSLSNGASYEQYF
>TRBD1|NA|TRBV7-3|TRBJ1-2
TGTGCCAGCAGCTTAACAGGGGGCGGAGGCTACACCTTC
CASSLTGGGGYTF
>NA|NA|TRBV9|TRBJ2-1
TGTGCCAGCAGCGTAGTGGACGGGGAAACCAATGAGCAGTTCTTC
CASSVVDGETNEQFF
>NA|NA|TRBV18|TRBJ1-4
TGTGCCAGCTCACCTCGGCTAGCAACTAATGAAAAACTGTTTTTT
CASSPRLATNEKLFF
>NA|once|TRBV5-1|TRBJ2-2
TGCGCCAGCAGCGTCGGGAACACCGGGGAGCTGTTTTTT
CASSVGNTGELFF
>NA|NA|TRBV11-1|TRBJ2-1
TGTGCCAGCAGCTTATCAGCGGATCTCAATGAGCAGTTCTTC
CASSLSADLNEQFF
>NA|NA|TRBV25-1|TRBJ1-2
TGTGCCAGCAGTGGACAGCGAAACTATGGCTACACCTTC
CASSGQRNYGYTF
>NA|once|TRBV5-4|TRBJ1-1
TGTGCCAGCAGCCCGGCCCCCAGGGATACTGAAGCTTTCTTT
CASSPAPRDTEAFF
>NA|NA|TRBV2|TRBJ2-3
TGTGCCAGCAGTGGTGGCAGAACAGATACGCAGTATTTT
CASSGGRTDTQYF
>NA|NA|TRBV15|TRBJ1-1
TGTGCCACCAGCAGAGGCCCAGAGAACACTGAAGCTTTCTTT
CATSRGPENTEAFF
>TRBD2|once|TRBV6-6|TRBJ2-1
TGTGCCAGCAGTTACCCGGGACTACGTAATGAGCAGTTCTTC
CASSYPGLRNEQFF
>NA|NA|TRBV4-1|TRBJ2-1
TGCGCCAGCAGCCAAGCTTGGGGACTCATCTACAATGAGCAGTTCTTC
CASSQAWGLIYNEQFF
>NA|NA|TRBV7-9|TRBJ2-7
TGTGCCAGCAGCTCAACGGCCGGGTCCTACGAGCAGTACTTC
CASSSTAGSYEQYF
>TRBD1|few|TRBV19|TRBJ1-1
TGTGCCAGTAGCCACAGGGGAGGAGGCACTGAAGCTTTCTTT
CASSHRGGGTEAFF
>TRBD2|NA|TRBV18|TRBJ2-3
TGTGCCAGCTCACCACTCAGCGGGAGGTCAGATACGCAGTATTTT
CASSPLSGRSDTQYF
>NA|NA|TRBV11-3|TRBJ2-7
TGTGCCAGCAGCTTTCGCTCCTACGAGCAGTACTTC
CASSFRSYEQYF
>NA|NA|TRBV2|TRBJ1-2
TGTGCCAGCAGTCCCTCTGTGAGAACAGGGAACTATGGCTACACCTTC
CASSPSVRTGNYGYTF
>NA|NA|TRBV6-1|TRBJ1-2
TGTGCCAGCAGTGAAGAAGAGGGGGGGGGCTATGGCTACACCTTC
CASSEEEGGGYGYTF
>TRBD2|NA|TRBV5-1|TRBJ2-3
TGCGCCAGCAGCCCCGGCGGGAGGGGGCCCACAGATACGCAGTATTTT
CASSPGGRGPTDTQYF
>TRBD1|NA|TRBV28|TRBJ1-1
TGTGCCAGCAGTAGGGGTAACAGGGGGGTTGAAGCTTTCTTT
CASSRGNRGVEAFF
>TRBD1|NA|TRBV7-9|TRBJ2-7
TGTGCCAGCAGCTGGACAGGTCGTAGAAACGAGCAGTACTTC
CASSWTGRRNEQYF
>NA|NA|TRBV30|TRBJ2-5
TGTGCCTGGAGTGTGTTGGGAGCTGAAGAGACCCAGTACTTC
CAWSVLGAEETQYF
>NA|NA|TRBV27|TRBJ2-7
TGTGCCAGCCGGAAAACAGGCTCCTACGAGCAGTACTTC
CASRKTGSYEQYF
>NA|NA|TRBV7-9|TRBJ2-7
TGTGCCAGCAGCGTCCGCGATAGGAGGGAGCAGTACTTC
CASSVRDRREQYF
>NA|NA|TRBV5-1|TRBJ1-1
TGCGCCAGCAGCTTGCTATTTCAGCGGACGTCGATGAGCGCTGAAGCTTTCTTT
CASSLLFQRTSMSAEAFF
>NA|few|TRBV23-1|TRBJ1-2
TGCGCCAGCAGTCAATCGACTCCGGTTAACTATGGCTACACCTTC
CASSQSTPVNYGYTF
>NA|NA|TRBV19|TRBJ2-5
TGTGCCAGTAGTCCCCGTATGAATAGCCGGGAGACCCAGTACTTC
CASSPRMNSRETQYF
>NA|NA|TRBV9|TRBJ2-6
TGTGCCAGCAGCGTAGAGACTTCTGGGGCCAACGTCCTGACTTTC
CASSVETSGANVLTF
>NA|NA|TRBV6-5|TRBJ2-5
TGTGCCAGCAGTTCGACCGGGACAACGTACCAAGAGACCCAGTACTTC
CASSSTGTTYQETQYF
>NA|NA|TRBV18|TRBJ1-2
TGTGCCAGCTTCGGACAGATCTCTAACTATGGCTACACCTTC
CASFGQISNYGYTF
>NA|once|TRBV30|TRBJ1-5
TGTGCCTGGAGTGTTGAGGGGGGGATTAGCAATCAGCCCCAGCATTTT
CAWSVEGGISNQPQHF
>TRBD1|once|TRBV13|TRBJ1-4
TGTGCCAGCAGCTCAGGGGGCCGACTGTTTTTT
CASSSGGRLFF
>TRBD2|NA|TRBV30|TRBJ2-1
TGTGCCTGGAGTAAGGGACTAGGTGAGCAGTTCTTC
CAWSKGLGEQFF
>NA|NA|TRBV5-8|TRBJ2-5
TGTGCCAGCACCTATTTATGGACAACTCAAGAGACCCAGTACTTC
CASTYLWTTQETQYF
>TRBD1|NA|TRBV18|TRBJ2-7
TGTGCCAGCTCCCACACAGGGGTAGATTACGAGCAGTACTTC
CASSHTGVDYEQYF
>NA|NA|TRBV27|TRBJ2-3
TGTGCCAGCCGTTCTAGCACAGATACGCAGTATTTT
CASRSSTDTQYF
>NA|NA|TRBV7-9|TRBJ2-7
TGTGCCAGCAGCTTAACCATGGGGGCGCAGTACTTC
CASSLTMGAQYF
>TRBD2|NA|TRBV5-1|TRBJ2-1
TGCGCCAGCAGCTTCGGGACTAGCGGGGATGGAAATGAGCAGTTCTTC
CASSFGTSGDGNEQFF
>NA|NA|TRBV7-7|TRBJ1-5
TGTGCCAGCAGCTCGGGTGTGGGTCAGCCCCAGCATTTT
CASSSGVGQPQHF
>NA|NA|TRBV19|TRBJ1-2
TGTGCCAGTACGGGATTTTCTCCAGACTATGGCTACACCTTC
CASTGFSPDYGYTF
>NA|NA|TRBV11-3|TRBJ2-3
TGTGCCAGCAGCTCAGGGCGGCGGGAAAAGGCAGATACGCAGTATTTT
CASSSGRREKADTQYF
>TRBD2|NA|TRBV6-7|TRBJ2-7
TGTGCCAGCAGTTATGTGAGCGGGAGCGGCGAGCAGTACTTC
CASSYVSGSGEQYF
>TRBD2|NA|TRBV11-3|TRBJ2-1
TGTGCCAGCAGCTTAAGGACCGGGACTACCTACAATGAGCAGTTCTTC
CASSLRTGTTYNEQFF
>TRBD1|NA|TRBV18|TRBJ1-1
TGTGCCAGCTCGTGGGACAGCGACCGTACTGAAGCTTTCTTT
CASSWDSDRTEAFF